The T cell receptor beta chain described here comes from a study of immune heterogeneity within non-small cell lung tumors. Turning to the study itself: Tumor histology was classified as squamous cell carcinoma in a handful of cases, non-squamous carcinoma in roughly nine and not otherwise specified in 1. Study-wide points: Although only moderate, the correlation of local T-cell clonality with local tumor mutational burden was significant (R roughly 0.35). Individual patients mostly differed in their high-frequency T-cell receptor beta clonotypes.

TCR beta CDR3 regions came from multiplex PCR with 32 forward V and 13 reverse J primers. Using its own MiXCR run on the multiplex PCR reads, TCRdb lists one record per CDR3 protein. In the table there are fewer than 25,000 distinct CDR3 sequences, less than 35% of which are singletons. Template material for each sample was around 630 ng of bulk tumor genomic DNA. Several biopsies per primary tumor, spaced far apart, were taken during surgery. The patients were newly diagnosed with non-small cell lung cancer, had not been treated, and had curative surgery. Individuals who provided samples were patients with newly diagnosed non-small cell lung cancer who were having surgery with curative intent. Germline V gene data show CDR1 as KGHDR and CDR2 as SFDVKD. The CDR3 sequence is 13 residues long. V was trimmed by 7 bases and J by 4 bases, leaving 12 bases between them. Regarding this clonotype: Its target is not known. A clone one base away is much larger, so this may be a read error.

This chain uses TRBV24-1 with TRBJ1-2, with D possibly being TRBD1 (5 bases). Material for sequencing was lung tumor tissue. This sequence was found in a man aged 40-50 years with non-small cell lung cancer. CDR3 amino acids: CATSAVTAYGYTF. In DNA form, the CDR3 reads TGTGCCACCAGCGCCGTGACAGCCTATGGCTACACCTTC.